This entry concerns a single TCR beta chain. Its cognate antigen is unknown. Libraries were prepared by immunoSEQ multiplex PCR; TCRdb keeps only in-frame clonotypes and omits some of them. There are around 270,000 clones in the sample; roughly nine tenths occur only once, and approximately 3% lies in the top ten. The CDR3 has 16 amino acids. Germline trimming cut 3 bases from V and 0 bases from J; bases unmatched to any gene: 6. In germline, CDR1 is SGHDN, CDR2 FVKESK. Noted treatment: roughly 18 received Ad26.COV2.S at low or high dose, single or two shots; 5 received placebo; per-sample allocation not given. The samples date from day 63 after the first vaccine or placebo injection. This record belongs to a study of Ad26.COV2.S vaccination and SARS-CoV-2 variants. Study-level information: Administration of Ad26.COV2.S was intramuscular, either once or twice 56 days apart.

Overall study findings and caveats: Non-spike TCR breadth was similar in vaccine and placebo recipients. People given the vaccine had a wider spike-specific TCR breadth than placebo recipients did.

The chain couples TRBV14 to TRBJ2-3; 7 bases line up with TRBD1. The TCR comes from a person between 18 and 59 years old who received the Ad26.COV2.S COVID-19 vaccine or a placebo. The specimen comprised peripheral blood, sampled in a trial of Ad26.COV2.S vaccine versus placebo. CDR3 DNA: TGTGCCAGCAGCCAGGAGACAGGGCTTAGCACAGATACGCAGTATTTT. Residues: CASSQETGLSTDTQYF. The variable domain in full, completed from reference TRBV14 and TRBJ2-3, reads EAGVTQFPSHSVIEKGQTVTLRCDPISGHDNLYWYRRVMGKEIKFLLHFVKESKQDESGMPNNRFLAERTGGTYSTLKVQPAELEDSGVYFCASSQETGLSTDTQYFGPGTRLTVL.